Shown below are 8 T cell receptor beta chains from a single sample sequenced in a study of blood T cell repertoires in COVID-19. Libraries were prepared by immunoSEQ multiplex PCR; TCRdb keeps only in-frame clonotypes and omits some of them. The sample comprises 100,000 or so clones, around 92% of which are singletons, and around 5% rests with the top ten. Source material: peripheral blood. The receptors were sampled from a man aged 45-65 years with active COVID-19.

The gene calls are TRBV11-1 and TRBJ2-7, with D possibly being TRBD2 (6 bases). CDR1 SGHAT and CDR2 FQDESV come from the germline V gene (reference sequence). The CDR3 totals 16 residues. Trimming shortened V by 6 bases and J by 3 bases, and 21 bases separated the two germline ends. Here the CDR3 reads CASSEPGTGRGYEQYF. The CDR3 bases are TGTGCCAGCAGTGAACCAGGGACTGGAAGAGGCTACGAGCAGTACTTC.

The chain has TRBV6-4 and TRBJ2-6, with 9 bases matching TRBD2. The CDR3 covers 16 residues. Germline CDR1 and CDR2: MRHNA and SNTAGT. The trim removed 3 bases at V and 0 bases at J, leaving 0 bases unmatched. The CDR3 loop is CASSELAGSGANVLTF. The CDR3 DNA reads as TGTGCCAGCAGTGAACTAGCGGGCTCTGGGGCCAACGTCCTGACTTTC.

The chain joins TRBV29-1 to TRBJ2-3; possible D gene TRBD2, 5 bases. V was cut by 6 bases and J by 5 bases, with 21 bases left in between. Looked up from germline, CDR1 is SQVTM and CDR2 is ANQGSEA. The CDR3 is 15 residues long. The CDR3 protein is CSVKRTGGGIDTQYF. The CDR3 nucleotides read TGCAGCGTAAAGCGGACTGGTGGTGGAATAGATACGCAGTATTTT.

The chain has TRBV5-1 and TRBJ1-2; weak D call: TRBD1 (5 bases). The CDR3 extends over 14 amino acids. Germline V gene data show CDR1 as SGHRS and CDR2 as YFSETQ. The V gene lost 3 bases and the J gene lost 8 bases, with 17 bases spanning the gap. CDR3 bases: TGCGCCAGCAGCTCGACGGACATTCCTCAGGGCTACACCTTC. Its translation: CASSSTDIPQGYTF.

The chain recombines TRBV28 with TRBJ2-1; TRBD2 aligns across 9 bases. Germline CDR1 is MDHEN and CDR2 is SYDVKM. The CDR3 length is 15 residues. After removal of 1 base from V and 3 bases from J, the junction contained 1 base not matched to a gene. This CDR3 is CASSLSSGVYNEQFF. Written as DNA, the CDR3 is TGTGCCAGCAGTTTATCTAGCGGGGTCTACAATGAGCAGTTCTTC.

With regard to this clone: One end of the junction varies from germline; a read error may be responsible. The chain couples TRBV3-1 (or the pseudogene TRBV3-2) to TRBJ2-1; 8 bases map to TRBD2. The germline V gene has CDR1 LGHDT and CDR2 YNNKEL (reference sequence). The CDR3 has 15 amino acids. The DNA of the CDR3 is TGTGCCAGCGGCCAAACTAGCGGAGCCTACAATGAGCAGTTCTTC. This gives the protein CASGQTSGAYNEQFF.

The gene calls are TRBV9 and TRBJ1-1; TRBD1 matches at 10 bases. The CDR3 loop spans 13 amino acids. Per the germline V gene, CDR1 is SGDLS and CDR2 is YYNGEE. The V segment lost 4 bases and the J segment 11 bases; nucleotides outside the gene matches: 8. CDR3: CASSPRGTGEAFF. CDR3 in DNA: TGTGCCAGCAGCCCAAGGGGGACAGGGGAGGCTTTCTTT.

The gene calls are TRBV7-8 and TRBJ2-1; 10 bases are shared with TRBD2. With V trimmed by 6 bases and J by 4 bases, 6 bases remained unmatched. CDR3 length equals 15 residues. CDR1 and CDR2 (germline): SGHVS, FQNEAQ. The CDR3 DNA is TGTGCCAGCAGGCTAGCGGGAGTGGCTTACAATGAGCAGTTCTTC. It specifies CASRLAGVAYNEQFF.